Below, 29 T cell receptor beta chains from the same sample are listed, as sequenced in a study of CXCR3-negative and CXCR3-positive naive CD8 T cells. Broader study findings: Hydrophobicity of TRB CDR3s was greater in CXCR3-positive naive cells than in CXCR3-negative naive cells.

No antigen has been assigned to these receptors. TRB cDNA libraries were made by UMI-labeled 5' RACE. From the 5' RACE reads, TCRdb lists one entry per CDR3 protein and no DNA. The sample has approximately 120,000 distinct CDR3 sequences. Sequenced sample: naive CXCR3+ CD8+ T cells from blood. The subset is: CD45RO-CCR7+CD27+CD95- naive CD8+ T cells expressing CXCR3 (TNR3+). Every receptor here comes from a human donor in good health. Some clones in this sample may be carry-over from other donors' samples.

V usage is TRBV29-1 and J usage is TRBJ2-7; there is no DNA to check the TCRdb D call of TRBD2. Germline CDR1 and CDR2: SQVTM and ANQGSEA. The CDR3 runs to 18 residues. The CDR3 sequence: CSVEDTDRLAGESYEQYF.

CDR3 loop: CASSRGRQETQYF. J is TRBJ2-5 and V is TRBV7-9; there is no DNA to check the TCRdb D call of TRBD1. Per germline, CDR1 SEHNR and CDR2 FQNEAQ (reference sequence). This CDR3 contains 13 residues.

The V call is TRBV23-1, the J call TRBJ2-2; TCRdb gives TRBD2 as the D gene, but with no DNA this cannot be confirmed. TRBV23-1 is designated an ORF whose function remains uncertain. CDR3 size: 16 residues. The CDR3 region is CASSQLGHLMGGELFF.

This chain joins TRBV27 and TRBJ1-1; TCRdb designates TRBD1, a call that cannot be tested without DNA. Germline V gene data show CDR1 as MNHEY and CDR2 as SMNVEV (reference sequence). CDR3 size: 15 residues. The CDR3 reads CATSRGLATGTEAFF.

V is TRBV28 and J is TRBJ2-7; TCRdb selects TRBD1, and the lack of DNA leaves this call unchecked. Germline CDR1 and CDR2: MDHEN and SYDVKM. There are 13 residues in the CDR3. CDR3: CASSLGRRLEQYF.

V is TRBV19 and J is TRBJ2-1; TCRdb picks TRBD1, but there is no DNA to check that call. Germline V gene lookup returns CDR1 LNHDA and CDR2 SQIVND (reference sequence). There are 14 residues in the CDR3. CDR3 residues: CASSHPGTSNEQFF.

The chain recombines TRBV7-9 with TRBJ2-7; TCRdb's assignment of TRBD1 cannot be checked, as there is no DNA. Germline V gene sequence: CDR1 SEHNR, CDR2 FQNEAQ (reference sequence). The CDR3 length is 19 residues. The CDR3 region is CASSLLSGTYSSPVYEQYF.

The gene calls are TRBV12-3 or TRBV12-4 and TRBJ1-1; TCRdb returns TRBD1, unconfirmable since there is no DNA. The CDR3 is 16 residues long. This CDR3 reads CASSVRDRGATFEAFF.

The chain has TRBV4-1 and TRBJ2-3. Germline loops: CDR1 MGHRA, CDR2 YSYEKL. The CDR3 consists of 13 residues. The CDR3: CASSQDPSDTQYF.

This chain connects TRBV11-2 to TRBJ2-1; TCRdb's D call of TRBD2 is untestable without DNA. Per the germline V gene, CDR1 is SGHAT and CDR2 is FQNNGV. The CDR3 extends over 15 amino acids. CDR3 protein: CASSLDLPLGNEQFF.

This chain uses TRBV6-1 with TRBJ1-1; TCRdb selects TRBD1, and the lack of DNA leaves this call unchecked. Germline V gene data show CDR1 as MNHNS and CDR2 as SASEGT. The CDR3 runs 15 residues. The CDR3 loop is CASSEGTGEGNEAFF.

V and J are TRBV3-1 and TRBJ2-5. The CDR3 is 16 residues long. Germline CDR1 is LGHDT and CDR2 is YNNKEL (reference sequence). The chain's CDR3 is CASSQSGRAYEETQYF.

This chain connects TRBV12-3 or TRBV12-4 to TRBJ1-3. CDR3 length: 13 amino acids. CDR3 sequence: CASSLPVGNTIYF.

J is TRBJ2-5 and V is TRBV28; TCRdb lists TRBD1, though no DNA is available to test this call. The CDR3 spans 14 residues. The germline V gene encodes CDR1 MDHEN and CDR2 SYDVKM. CDR3 loop: CASSQNWGEETQYF.

This chain connects TRBV6-4 to TRBJ2-2; TCRdb picks TRBD1, but there is no DNA to check that call. The CDR3 length is 13 residues. CDR1 and CDR2 (germline): MRHNA, SNTAGT. The CDR3 region is CASSDWDGGELFF.

The V and J genes are TRBV6-2 or TRBV6-3 and TRBJ2-7; TCRdb lists TRBD1, though no DNA is available to test this call. The germline V gene has CDR1 MNHEY and CDR2 SVGEGT. CDR3 length equals 13 residues. This chain's CDR3 is CASSYGRTYEQYF.

The chain uses TRBV7-9 and TRBJ2-7. CDR1 is SEHNR and CDR2 is FQNEAQ in the germline V gene (reference sequence). The CDR3 extends over 12 amino acids. This CDR3 is CASSSQVFEQYF.

The chain carries TRBV28 and TRBJ2-7; TCRdb outputs TRBD2, but without DNA this stays unchecked. The germline CDR1 and CDR2 sequences are MDHEN and SYDVKM. CDR3 length equals 18 residues. CDR3 sequence reads: CASSFVPGLAGAAYEQYF.

The chain is built from TRBV20-1 and TRBJ2-2; TCRdb lists TRBD1, though no DNA is available to test this call. Germline-derived CDR1 and CDR2 are DFQATT and SNEGSKA (reference sequence). The CDR3 spans 15 residues. This chain's CDR3 is CSARAPGTNTGELFF.

V and J are TRBV11-2 and TRBJ2-3; no DNA is available, so the TRBD1 call from TCRdb remains unchecked. CDR1 is SGHAT and CDR2 is FQNNGV in the germline V gene. The CDR3 is made up of 17 amino acids. This CDR3 reads CASSLNGQGDPTDTQYF.

J is TRBJ1-2 and V is TRBV29-1; TCRdb designates TRBD1, a call that cannot be tested without DNA. There are 11 residues in the CDR3. Germline V gene sequence: CDR1 SQVTM, CDR2 ANQGSEA. This CDR3 is CSVGTGEGYTF.

The chain employs TRBV28 and TRBJ2-4; TCRdb proposes TRBD1, but this gene call is untestable without DNA. CDR3 length: 14 residues. Germline loops: CDR1 MDHEN, CDR2 SYDVKM. The CDR3 here is CASSLPGTGNIQYF.

The chain couples TRBV12-3 or TRBV12-4 to TRBJ2-3; no DNA is available, so the TRBD1 call from TCRdb remains unchecked. CDR3 length equals 20 residues. The chain's CDR3 is CASSLLLEPTGGPDTDTQYF.

The J gene is TRBJ2-1, the V gene TRBV19; TCRdb's D gene call, TRBD1, goes unchecked for lack of DNA. Germline V gives CDR1 LNHDA, CDR2 SQIVND (reference sequence). This CDR3 has 13 residues. The CDR3 sequence is CASSRGGGNEQFF.

The genes are TRBV12-3 or TRBV12-4 and TRBJ2-7; TCRdb calls TRBD1, which cannot be checked without DNA. This CDR3 has 17 amino acids. The CDR3 sequence: CASSLFLSSDRGYEQYF.

The J gene is TRBJ1-2, the V gene TRBV7-9; TCRdb indicates TRBD1, and absent DNA this call remains unverified. Germline V gives CDR1 SEHNR, CDR2 FQNEAQ (reference sequence). The CDR3 extends over 14 amino acids. CDR3 amino acids: CASSLPGFREGYTF.

This rearrangement joins TRBV29-1 to TRBJ2-7; TCRdb picks TRBD2, but there is no DNA to check that call. Per the germline V gene, CDR1 is SQVTM and CDR2 is ANQGSEA. CDR3 length: 15 amino acids. CDR3 in amino acids: CSVEAASGGNYEQYF.

The V call is TRBV19, the J call TRBJ1-6; the D call from TCRdb, TRBD1, cannot be confirmed without DNA. The CDR3 loop spans 12 amino acids. Germline V gene sequence: CDR1 LNHDA, CDR2 SQIVND (reference sequence). CDR3 sequence reads: CASKTGPSPLHF.

This chain's CDR3 is CASSLVGAGDEQFF. The rearrangement uses TRBV5-4 and TRBJ2-1; TCRdb calls TRBD2, which cannot be checked without DNA. Germline CDR1 and CDR2: SGHNT and YYREEE (reference sequence). This CDR3 spans 14 amino acids.